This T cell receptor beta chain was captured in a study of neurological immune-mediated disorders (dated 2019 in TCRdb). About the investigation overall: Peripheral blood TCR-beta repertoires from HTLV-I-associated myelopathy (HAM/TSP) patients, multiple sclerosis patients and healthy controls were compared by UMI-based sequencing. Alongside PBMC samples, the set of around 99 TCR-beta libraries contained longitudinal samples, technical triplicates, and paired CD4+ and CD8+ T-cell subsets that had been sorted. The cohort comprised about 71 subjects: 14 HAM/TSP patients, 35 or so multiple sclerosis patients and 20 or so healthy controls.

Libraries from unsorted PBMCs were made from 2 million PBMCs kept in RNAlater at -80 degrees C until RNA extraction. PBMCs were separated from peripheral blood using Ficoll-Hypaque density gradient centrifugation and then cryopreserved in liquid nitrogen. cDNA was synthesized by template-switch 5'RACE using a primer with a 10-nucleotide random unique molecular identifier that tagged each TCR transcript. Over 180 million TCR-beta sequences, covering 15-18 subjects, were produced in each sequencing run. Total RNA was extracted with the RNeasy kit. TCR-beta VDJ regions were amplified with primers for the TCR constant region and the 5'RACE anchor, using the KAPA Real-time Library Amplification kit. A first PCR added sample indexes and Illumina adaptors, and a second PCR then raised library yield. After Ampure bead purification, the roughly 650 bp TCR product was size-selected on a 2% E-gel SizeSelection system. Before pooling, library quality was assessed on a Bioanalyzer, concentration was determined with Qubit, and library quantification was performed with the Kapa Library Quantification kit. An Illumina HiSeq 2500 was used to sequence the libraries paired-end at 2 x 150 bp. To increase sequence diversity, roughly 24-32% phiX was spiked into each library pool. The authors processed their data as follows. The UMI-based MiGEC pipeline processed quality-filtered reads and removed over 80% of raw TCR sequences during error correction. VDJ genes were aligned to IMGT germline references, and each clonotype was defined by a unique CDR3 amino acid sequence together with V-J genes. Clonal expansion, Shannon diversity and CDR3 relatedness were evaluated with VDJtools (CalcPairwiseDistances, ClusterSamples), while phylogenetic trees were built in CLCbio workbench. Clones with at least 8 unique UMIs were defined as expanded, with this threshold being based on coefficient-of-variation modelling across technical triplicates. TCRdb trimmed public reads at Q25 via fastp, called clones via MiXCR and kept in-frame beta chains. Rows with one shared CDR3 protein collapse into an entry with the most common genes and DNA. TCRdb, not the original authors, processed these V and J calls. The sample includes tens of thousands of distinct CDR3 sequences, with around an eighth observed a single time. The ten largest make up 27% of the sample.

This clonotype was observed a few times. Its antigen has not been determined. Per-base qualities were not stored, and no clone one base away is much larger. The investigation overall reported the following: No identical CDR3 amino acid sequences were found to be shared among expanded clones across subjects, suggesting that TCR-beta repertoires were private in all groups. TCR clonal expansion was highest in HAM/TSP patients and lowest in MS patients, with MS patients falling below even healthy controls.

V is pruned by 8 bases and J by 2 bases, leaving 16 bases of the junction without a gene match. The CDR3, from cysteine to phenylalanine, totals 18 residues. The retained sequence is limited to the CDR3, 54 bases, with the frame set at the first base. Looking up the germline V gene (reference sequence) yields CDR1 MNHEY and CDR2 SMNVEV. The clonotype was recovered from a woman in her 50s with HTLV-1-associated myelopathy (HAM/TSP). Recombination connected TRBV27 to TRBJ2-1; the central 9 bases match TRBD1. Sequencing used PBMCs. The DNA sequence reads TGTGCCAGCGGTTCCGGGGACAGGGTTCTTAGCACCTACAATGAGCAGTTCTTC. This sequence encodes CASGSGDRVLSTYNEQFF.